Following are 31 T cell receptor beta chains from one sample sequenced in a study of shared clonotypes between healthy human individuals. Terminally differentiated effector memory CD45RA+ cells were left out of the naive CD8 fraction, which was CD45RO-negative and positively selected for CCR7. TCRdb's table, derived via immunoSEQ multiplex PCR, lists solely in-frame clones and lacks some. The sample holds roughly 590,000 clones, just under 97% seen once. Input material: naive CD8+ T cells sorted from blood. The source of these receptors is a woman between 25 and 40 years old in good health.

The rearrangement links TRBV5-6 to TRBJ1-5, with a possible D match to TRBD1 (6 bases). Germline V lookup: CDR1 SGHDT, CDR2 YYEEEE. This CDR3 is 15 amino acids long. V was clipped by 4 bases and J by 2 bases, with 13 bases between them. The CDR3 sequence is CASSQGMGGNQPQHF. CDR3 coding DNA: TGTGCCAGCAGCCAGGGGATGGGGGGCAATCAGCCCCAGCATTTT.

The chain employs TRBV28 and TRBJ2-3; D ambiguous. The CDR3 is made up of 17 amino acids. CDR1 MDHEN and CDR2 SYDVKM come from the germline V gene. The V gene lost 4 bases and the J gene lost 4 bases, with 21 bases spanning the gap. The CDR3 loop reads CASSSPGPGGIPDTQYF. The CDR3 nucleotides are TGTGCCAGCAGTTCGCCAGGACCAGGCGGAATTCCAGATACGCAGTATTTT.

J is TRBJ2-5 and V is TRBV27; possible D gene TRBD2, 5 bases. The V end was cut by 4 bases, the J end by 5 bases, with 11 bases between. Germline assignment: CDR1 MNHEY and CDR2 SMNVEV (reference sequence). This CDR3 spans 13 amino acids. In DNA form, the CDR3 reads TGTGCCAGCAGTTCAGGACTTTACGAGACCCAGTACTTC. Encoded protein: CASSSGLYETQYF.

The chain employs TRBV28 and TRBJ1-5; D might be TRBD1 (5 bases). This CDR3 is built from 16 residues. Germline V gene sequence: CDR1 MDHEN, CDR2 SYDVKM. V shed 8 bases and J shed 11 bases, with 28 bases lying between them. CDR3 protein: CASSGQELSSALAQHF. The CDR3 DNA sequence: TGTGCCAGCTCGGGGCAGGAGCTATCATCAGCGCTAGCCCAGCATTTT.

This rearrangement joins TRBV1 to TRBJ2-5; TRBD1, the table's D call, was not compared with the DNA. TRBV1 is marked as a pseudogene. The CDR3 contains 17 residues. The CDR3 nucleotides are TGCACCAGCAGCCAAGAATTATCCCCAGGGGGGCAAGAGACCCAGTACTTC. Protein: CTSSQELSPGGQETQYF.

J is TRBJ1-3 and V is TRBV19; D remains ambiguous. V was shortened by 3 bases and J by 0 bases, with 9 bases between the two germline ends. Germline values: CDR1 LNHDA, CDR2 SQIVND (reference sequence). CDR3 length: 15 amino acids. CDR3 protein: CASSMIPVSGNTIYF. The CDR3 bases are TGTGCCAGTAGTATGATACCGGTCTCTGGAAACACCATATATTTT.

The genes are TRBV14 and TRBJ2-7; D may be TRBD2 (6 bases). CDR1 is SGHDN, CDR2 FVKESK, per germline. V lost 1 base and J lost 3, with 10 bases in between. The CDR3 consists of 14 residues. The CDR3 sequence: CASSQGAGIYEQYF. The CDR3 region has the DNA TGTGCCAGCAGCCAAGGGGCGGGAATCTACGAGCAGTACTTC. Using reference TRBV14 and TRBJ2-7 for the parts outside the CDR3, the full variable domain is EAGVTQFPSHSVIEKGQTVTLRCDPISGHDNLYWYRRVMGKEIKFLLHFVKESKQDESGMPNNRFLAERTGGTYSTLKVQPAELEDSGVYFCASSQGAGIYEQYFGPGTRLTVT.

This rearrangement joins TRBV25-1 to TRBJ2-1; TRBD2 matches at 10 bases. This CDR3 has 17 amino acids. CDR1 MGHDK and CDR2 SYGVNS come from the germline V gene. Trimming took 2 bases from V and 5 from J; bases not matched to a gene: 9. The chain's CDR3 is CASSEGASGSLNNEQFF. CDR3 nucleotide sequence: TGTGCCAGCAGTGAAGGGGCTAGCGGGAGTCTAAACAATGAGCAGTTCTTC.

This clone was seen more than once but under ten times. CDR3 sequence (DNA): TGTGCCAGCAGCTTGGAGAGGGCAGGCTATGGCTACACCTTC. This encodes CASSLERAGYGYTF. The V call is TRBV5-4, the J call TRBJ1-2; D call uncertain. This CDR3 comprises 14 residues. Trimming removed 0 bases from V and 4 bases from J, with 10 bases in between. The germline V gene has CDR1 SGHNT and CDR2 YYREEE (reference sequence).

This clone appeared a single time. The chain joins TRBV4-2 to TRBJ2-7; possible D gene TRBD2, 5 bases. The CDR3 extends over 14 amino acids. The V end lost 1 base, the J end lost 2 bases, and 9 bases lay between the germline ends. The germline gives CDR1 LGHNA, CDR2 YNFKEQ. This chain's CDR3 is CASSQGVATYEQYF. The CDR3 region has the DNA TGTGCCAGCAGCCAAGGGGTAGCGACCTACGAGCAGTACTTC.

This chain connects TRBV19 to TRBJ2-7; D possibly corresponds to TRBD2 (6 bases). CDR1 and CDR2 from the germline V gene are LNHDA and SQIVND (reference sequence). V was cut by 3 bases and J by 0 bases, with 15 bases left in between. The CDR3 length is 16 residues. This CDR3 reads CASSISGFGGSYEQYF. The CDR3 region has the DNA TGTGCCAGTAGTATCTCCGGGTTCGGGGGCTCCTACGAGCAGTACTTC.

CDR3 in DNA: TGTGCCACCACCCTCGCCACAGATACGCAGTATTTT. It encodes CATTLATDTQYF. The chain has TRBV2 and TRBJ2-3; D remains ambiguous. CDR3 length: 12 amino acids. Germline loops: CDR1 SNHLY, CDR2 FYNNEI. Trimming removed 10 bases at V and 2 bases at J, with 10 bases between.

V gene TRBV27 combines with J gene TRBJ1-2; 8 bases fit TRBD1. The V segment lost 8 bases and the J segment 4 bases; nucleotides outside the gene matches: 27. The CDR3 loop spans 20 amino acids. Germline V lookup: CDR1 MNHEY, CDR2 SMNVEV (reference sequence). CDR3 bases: TGTGCCAGCTTGGGATACTACCAGGACAGGGAAGTGACTTTATCCTATGGCTACACCTTC. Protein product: CASLGYYQDREVTLSYGYTF.

CDR3 sequence: CASTPSARLNEKLFF. The CDR3 DNA is TGTGCCAGCACCCCCTCCGCCAGGCTAAATGAAAAACTGTTTTTT. V and J are TRBV27 and TRBJ1-4, with D unresolved. Trimming took 7 bases from V and 5 from J, leaving 17 bases between them. CDR1 is MNHEY and CDR2 is SMNVEV in the germline V gene (reference sequence). This CDR3 comprises 15 residues.

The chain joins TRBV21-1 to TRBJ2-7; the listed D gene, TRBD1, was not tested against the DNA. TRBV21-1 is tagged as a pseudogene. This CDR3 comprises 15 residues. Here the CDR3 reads CASMRHHRFSYEQYF. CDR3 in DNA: TGTGCCAGCATGAGACATCACCGCTTCTCCTACGAGCAGTACTTC.

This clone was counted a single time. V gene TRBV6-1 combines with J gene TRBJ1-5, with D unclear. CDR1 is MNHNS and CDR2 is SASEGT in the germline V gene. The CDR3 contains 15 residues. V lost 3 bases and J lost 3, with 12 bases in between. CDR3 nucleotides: TGTGCCAGCAGTGAGGCCGTAGGCTACAATCAGCCCCAGCATTTT. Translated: CASSEAVGYNQPQHF.

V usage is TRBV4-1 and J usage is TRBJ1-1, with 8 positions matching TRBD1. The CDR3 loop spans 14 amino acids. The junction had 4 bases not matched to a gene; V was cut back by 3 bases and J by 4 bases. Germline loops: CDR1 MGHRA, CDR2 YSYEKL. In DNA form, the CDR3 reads TGCGCCAGCAGCCATAGAGGACAGGGCACTGAAGCTTTCTTT. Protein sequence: CASSHRGQGTEAFF.

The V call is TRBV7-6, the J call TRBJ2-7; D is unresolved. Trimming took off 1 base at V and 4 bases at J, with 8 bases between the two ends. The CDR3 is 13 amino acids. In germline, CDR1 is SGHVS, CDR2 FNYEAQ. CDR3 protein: CASSLDPAYEQYF. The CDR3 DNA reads TGTGCCAGCAGCTTAGACCCGGCTTACGAGCAGTACTTC.

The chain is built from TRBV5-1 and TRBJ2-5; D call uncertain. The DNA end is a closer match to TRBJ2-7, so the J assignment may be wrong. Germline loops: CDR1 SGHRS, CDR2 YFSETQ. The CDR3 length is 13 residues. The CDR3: CASSLAATYEQYF. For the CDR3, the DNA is TGCGCCAGCAGCTTGGCAGCGACCTACGAGCAGTACTTC.

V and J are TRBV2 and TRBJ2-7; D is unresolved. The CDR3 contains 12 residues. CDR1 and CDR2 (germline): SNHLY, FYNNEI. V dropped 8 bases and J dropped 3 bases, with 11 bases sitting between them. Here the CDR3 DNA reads TGTGCCAGCGGTCATAGCTTCTACGAGCAGTACTTC. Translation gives CASGHSFYEQYF.

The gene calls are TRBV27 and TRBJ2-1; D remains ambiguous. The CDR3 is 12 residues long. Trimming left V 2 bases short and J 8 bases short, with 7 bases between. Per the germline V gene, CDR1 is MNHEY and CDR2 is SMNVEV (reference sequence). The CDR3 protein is CASSLVGYEQFF. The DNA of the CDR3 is TGTGCCAGCAGTTTAGTTGGGTATGAGCAGTTCTTC.

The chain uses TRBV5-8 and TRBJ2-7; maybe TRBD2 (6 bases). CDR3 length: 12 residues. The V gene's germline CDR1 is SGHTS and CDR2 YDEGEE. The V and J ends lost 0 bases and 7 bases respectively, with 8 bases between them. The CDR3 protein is CASSLVEGEQYF. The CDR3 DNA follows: TGTGCCAGCAGCTTGGTGGAGGGTGAGCAGTACTTC. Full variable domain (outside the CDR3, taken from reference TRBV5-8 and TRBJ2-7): EAGVTQSPTHLIKTRGQQATLRCSPISGHTSVYWYQQALGLGLQFLLWYDEGEERNRGNFPPRFSGRQFPNYSSELNVNALELEDSALYLCASSLVEGEQYFGPGTRLTVT.

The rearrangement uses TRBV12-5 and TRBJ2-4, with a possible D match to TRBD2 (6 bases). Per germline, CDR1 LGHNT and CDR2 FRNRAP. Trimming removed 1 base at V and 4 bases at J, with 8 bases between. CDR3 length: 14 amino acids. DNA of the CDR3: TGTGCTAGTGGTTTGGGCGGGAAGAAAAACATTCAGTACTTC. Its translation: CASGLGGKKNIQYF.

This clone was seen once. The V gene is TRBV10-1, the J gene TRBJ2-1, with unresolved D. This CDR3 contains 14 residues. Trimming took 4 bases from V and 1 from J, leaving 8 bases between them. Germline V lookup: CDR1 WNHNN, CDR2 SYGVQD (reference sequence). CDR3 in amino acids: CASSGEASYNEQFF. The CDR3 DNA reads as TGCGCCAGCAGTGGAGAAGCTTCCTACAATGAGCAGTTCTTC.

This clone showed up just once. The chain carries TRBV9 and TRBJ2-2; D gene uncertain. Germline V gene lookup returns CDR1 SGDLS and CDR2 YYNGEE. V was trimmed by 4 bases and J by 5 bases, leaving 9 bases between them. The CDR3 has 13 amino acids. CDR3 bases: TGTGCCAGCAGCCCGATCCTAACCGGGGAGCTGTTTTTT. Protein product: CASSPILTGELFF. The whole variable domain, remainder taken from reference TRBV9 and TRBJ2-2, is DSGVTQTPKHLITATGQRVTLRCSPRSGDLSVYWYQQSLDQGLQFLIQYYNGEERAKGNILERFSAQQFPDLHSELNLSSLELGDSALYFCASSPILTGELFFGEGSRLTVL.

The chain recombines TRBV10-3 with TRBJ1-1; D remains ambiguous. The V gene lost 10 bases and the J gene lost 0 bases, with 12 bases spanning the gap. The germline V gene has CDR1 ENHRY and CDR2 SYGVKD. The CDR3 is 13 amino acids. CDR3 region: CATLGRLNTEAFF. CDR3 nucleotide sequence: TGTGCCACACTAGGACGGTTGAACACTGAAGCTTTCTTT.

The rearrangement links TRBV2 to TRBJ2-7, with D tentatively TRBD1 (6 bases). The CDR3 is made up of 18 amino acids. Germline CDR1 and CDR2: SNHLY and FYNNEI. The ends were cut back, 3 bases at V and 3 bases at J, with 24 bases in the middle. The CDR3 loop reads CASSEGTPLVGGLYEQYF. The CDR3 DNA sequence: TGTGCCAGCAGTGAGGGGACACCCCTTGTTGGCGGGCTCTACGAGCAGTACTTC.

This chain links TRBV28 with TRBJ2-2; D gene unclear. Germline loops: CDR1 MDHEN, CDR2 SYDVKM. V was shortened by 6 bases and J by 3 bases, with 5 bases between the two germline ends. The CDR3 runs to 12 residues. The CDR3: CASSRDTGELFF. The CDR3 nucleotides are TGTGCCAGCAGCCGGGACACCGGGGAGCTGTTTTTT.

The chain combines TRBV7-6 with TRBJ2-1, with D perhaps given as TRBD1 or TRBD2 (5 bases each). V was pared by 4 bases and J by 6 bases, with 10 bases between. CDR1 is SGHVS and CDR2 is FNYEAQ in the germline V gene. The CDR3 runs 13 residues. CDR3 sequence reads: CASSSRDVNEQFF. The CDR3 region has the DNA TGTGCCAGCAGCTCCCGGGACGTCAATGAGCAGTTCTTC.

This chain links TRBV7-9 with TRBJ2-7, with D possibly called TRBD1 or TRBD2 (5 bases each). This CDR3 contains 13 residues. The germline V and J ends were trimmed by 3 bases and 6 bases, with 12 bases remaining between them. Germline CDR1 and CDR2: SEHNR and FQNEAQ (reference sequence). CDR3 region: CASSLGDSGEQYF. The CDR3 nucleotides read TGTGCCAGCAGCTTGGGGGATTCGGGCGAGCAGTACTTC.

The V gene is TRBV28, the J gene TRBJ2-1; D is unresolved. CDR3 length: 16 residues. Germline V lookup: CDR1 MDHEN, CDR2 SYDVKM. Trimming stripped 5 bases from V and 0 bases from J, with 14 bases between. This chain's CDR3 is CASSAHSWSSYNEQFF. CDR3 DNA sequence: TGTGCCAGCAGTGCACACTCGTGGAGCTCCTACAATGAGCAGTTCTTC.